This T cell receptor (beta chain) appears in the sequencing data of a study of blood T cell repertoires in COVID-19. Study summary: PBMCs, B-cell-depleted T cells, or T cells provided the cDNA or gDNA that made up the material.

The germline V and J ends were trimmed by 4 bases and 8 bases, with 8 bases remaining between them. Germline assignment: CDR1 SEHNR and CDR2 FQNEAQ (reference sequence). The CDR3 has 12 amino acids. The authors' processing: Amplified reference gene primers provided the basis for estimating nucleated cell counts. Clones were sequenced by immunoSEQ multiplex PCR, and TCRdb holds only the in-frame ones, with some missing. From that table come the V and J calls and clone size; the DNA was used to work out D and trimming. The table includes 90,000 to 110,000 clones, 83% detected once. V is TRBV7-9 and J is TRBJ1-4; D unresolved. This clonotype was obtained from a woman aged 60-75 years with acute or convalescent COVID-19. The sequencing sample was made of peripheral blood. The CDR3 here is CASSSVTEKLFF. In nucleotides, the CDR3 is TGTGCCAGCAGCTCGGTTACGGAAAAACTGTTTTTT.